This TCR beta chain was found in a study of long-term antiretroviral therapy in people with HIV. It was version v3.0 of the immunoSEQ assay that was run at survey level. Profiled with immunoSEQ multiplex PCR; TCRdb holds only in-frame clones, not every one. Among 10,000 to 13,000 clones listed, roughly 80% were seen once. Trimming cost V 4 bases and J 5 bases, with 12 bases left between them. The CDR3 is 13 residues long. Germline-derived CDR1 and CDR2 are SGHNT and YYREEE (reference sequence). The sample consisted of unsorted PBMCs, taken 1.2 years after starting antiretroviral therapy. This chain joins TRBV5-4 and TRBJ2-5, with D tentatively TRBD1 (6 bases). The receptor was derived from a man aged 35-49 years with HIV. CDR3 protein: CASSPDSWETQYF. The CDR3 nucleotides are TGTGCCAGCAGCCCGGACAGTTGGGAGACCCAGTACTTC.